This T cell receptor beta chain was recovered during a study of shared clonotypes between healthy human individuals. About this clone itself: Antigen: not known.

The study ran the assay at deep level. Method: immunoSEQ multiplex PCR; TCRdb's copy keeps in-frame clones and lacks some. The repertoire holds about 2,100,000 clones, with 85% to 95% as singletons. The CDR3 covers 13 residues. V was cut by 0 bases and J by 10 bases, with 11 bases left in between. In germline, CDR1 is SGDLS, CDR2 YYNGEE. The study, taken as a whole, reports: Larger estimated richness was generally recorded for naive subsets relative to memory subsets.

As defined, naive CD8 cells were CD45RO-negative and positively selected for CCR7, with terminally differentiated effector memory CD45RA+ cells excluded. There were no recent acute infections or vaccinations among the donors, who were healthy HIV-negative adults. Nashville, Tennessee was home to all donors, each a Caucasian adult. The chain couples TRBV9 to TRBJ2-1, with unresolved D. The sequencing input was naive CD8+ T cells from PBMCs. This TCR was sampled from a man between 18 and 29 years old in good health. Some clones in this sample may be carry-over from other donors' samples. The CDR3 DNA sequence: TGTGCCAGCAGCGTAGAACGGTCCGGGGAGCAGTTCTTC. It yields the protein CASSVERSGEQFF.